Following are 18 T cell receptor beta chains from one sample sequenced in a study of blood T cell repertoires in COVID-19. Generated by immunoSEQ multiplex PCR, the TCRdb table keeps only in-frame clones and is missing some. The sample lists approximately 170,000 clones; roughly 78% were seen once. The sequencing input was PBMCs or T cells enriched from blood (not recorded which). Receptors were obtained from a woman between 65 and 79 years old in a cohort exposed to, infected with or recovered from COVID-19 (not recorded which).

This rearrangement joins TRBV28 to TRBJ1-1; the D gene is possibly TRBD1 (5 bases). Trimming pared 6 bases from V and 5 bases from J, leaving 19 bases between. The CDR3 is 15 amino acids. Germline V gives CDR1 MDHEN, CDR2 SYDVKM. The CDR3 region is CASRFQEGWVTEAFF. The DNA for the CDR3 is TGTGCCAGCAGATTTCAGGAGGGGTGGGTAACTGAAGCTTTCTTT.

The V and J genes are TRBV28 and TRBJ2-7; no reliable D call. Germline V gene sequence: CDR1 MDHEN, CDR2 SYDVKM. The CDR3 sequence is 14 residues long. The V end was cut by 3 bases, the J end by 2 bases, with 11 bases between. This chain's CDR3 is CASSFARYPYEQYF. CDR3 DNA sequence: TGTGCCAGCAGTTTTGCTAGATATCCCTACGAGCAGTACTTC.

The genes are TRBV5-4 and TRBJ2-3; D may be TRBD1 (7 bases). Germline V gene data show CDR1 as SGHNT and CDR2 as YYREEE (reference sequence). This CDR3 contains 15 residues. Trimming left V 4 bases short and J 6 bases short, with 18 bases between. CDR3 nucleotides: TGTGCCAGCAGCCCTGTCGGCAGGGGGGTGGATACGCAGTATTTT. Protein product: CASSPVGRGVDTQYF.

The V and J genes are TRBV2 and TRBJ2-7; D may be TRBD1 (6 bases). Germline values: CDR1 SNHLY, CDR2 FYNNEI. Between the trimmed V and J ends, which lost 2 bases and 0 bases, there was a span of 8 bases. This CDR3 is 14 amino acids long. CDR3 in DNA: TGTGCCAGCAGTGAACAGGGGAGCTCCTACGAGCAGTACTTC. This encodes CASSEQGSSYEQYF.

A note on this clone: Other DNA sequences in this specimen translate into the identical CDR3. The V and J genes are TRBV5-1 and TRBJ2-1; 8 bases are shared with TRBD1. Germline V lookup: CDR1 SGHRS, CDR2 YFSETQ. There are 14 residues in the CDR3. Unmatched junction bases numbered 1, after V lost 2 bases and J lost 3 bases. CDR3 amino acids: CASSLGQGYNEQFF. CDR3 sequence (DNA): TGCGCCAGCAGCTTAGGACAGGGCTACAATGAGCAGTTCTTC.

V and J are TRBV20-1 and TRBJ2-1; D gene ambiguous. This CDR3 spans 16 amino acids. The V end lost 3 bases, the J end lost 0 bases, and 15 bases lay between the germline ends. The germline gives CDR1 DFQATT, CDR2 SNEGSKA (reference sequence). CDR3 in amino acids: CSASHRSSRSYNEQFF. CDR3 DNA: TGCAGTGCTAGTCATCGAAGCTCCCGCTCCTACAATGAGCAGTTCTTC.

This clone was detected once. This sequence joins TRBV27 and TRBJ1-1; D call uncertain. The CDR3 spans 14 residues. Germline V lookup: CDR1 MNHEY, CDR2 SMNVEV (reference sequence). Trimming took 3 bases from V and 8 from J, leaving 16 bases between them. CDR3 residues: CASSFFRQAHEAFF. CDR3 bases: TGTGCCAGCAGTTTCTTTCGGCAGGCACACGAAGCTTTCTTT.

This CDR3 reads CASSPGGVNEQFF. The CDR3 bases are TGTGCCAGCAGCCCCGGCGGGGTGAATGAGCAGTTCTTC. The V call is TRBV6-5, the J call TRBJ2-1; maybe TRBD2 (6 bases). CDR3 length: 13 amino acids. The germline V gene has CDR1 MNHEY and CDR2 SVGAGI. V gave up 6 bases and J gave up 7 bases, with 13 bases separating them.

This chain uses TRBV5-1 with TRBJ2-1, with TRBD2 matching over 8 bases. The CDR3 is 15 residues long. The germline V gene has CDR1 SGHRS and CDR2 YFSETQ. The junction had 5 bases not matched to a gene; V was cut back by 2 bases and J by 4 bases. The CDR3 loop is CASSFSGAGYNEQFF. The CDR3, as DNA: TGCGCCAGCAGCTTTAGCGGGGCGGGTTACAATGAGCAGTTCTTC.

V is TRBV20-1 and J is TRBJ1-2, with unresolved D. Germline lookup yields CDR1 DFQATT and CDR2 SNEGSKA (reference sequence). Trimming pared 6 bases from V and 8 bases from J, leaving 22 bases between. The CDR3 runs to 14 residues. The CDR3 DNA is TGCAGTGCGAGTCCGCAAAAGGAGGGTCTCGGCTACACCTTC. Its protein product is CSASPQKEGLGYTF.

The chain has TRBV28 and TRBJ2-2, with D possibly being TRBD1 (5 bases). The CDR3 is 13 amino acids. Germline V gene sequence: CDR1 MDHEN, CDR2 SYDVKM. Trimming pared 8 bases from V and 1 base from J, leaving 8 bases between. CDR3 in DNA: TGTGCCAGCTTGGGGCAGAACACCGGGGAGCTGTTTTTT. Residues: CASLGQNTGELFF.

The chain is built from TRBV2 and TRBJ2-1, with 11 bases aligning to TRBD2. The CDR3 runs 15 residues. From germline, CDR1 is SNHLY and CDR2 FYNNEI. Trimming removed 10 bases from V and 4 bases from J; junction bases left unmatched: 9. The DNA of the CDR3 is TGTGCCACGTTGGTAGGGACTAGCGGTTACAATGAGCAGTTCTTC. Protein product: CATLVGTSGYNEQFF.

This clone was observed many times. This chain links TRBV11-3 with TRBJ2-2, with 7 bases identical to TRBD1. This CDR3 has 16 residues. V was clipped by 1 base and J by 5 bases; unmatched bases: 7. Germline CDR1 and CDR2: SGHNT and YENEEA. The DNA for the CDR3 is TGTGCCAGCAGCTTAGGGCTGACAGGGTGGACCGGGGAGCTGTTTTTT. Protein product: CASSLGLTGWTGELFF.

The CDR3 is CASSLGRRGEAFF. The CDR3 DNA is TGTGCCAGCAGCTTGGGGCGGCGAGGTGAAGCTTTCTTT. The chain is built from TRBV5-6 and TRBJ1-1; D not resolved. CDR3 size: 13 residues. Germline CDR1 is SGHDT and CDR2 is YYEEEE. V dropped 0 bases and J dropped 7 bases, with 10 bases sitting between them.

Remarks on this clone: The junction departs from germline at one end; a sequencing error may be responsible. This sequence joins TRBV7-8 and TRBJ1-2, with TRBD1 matching over 7 bases. This CDR3 is 11 amino acids long. Germline CDR1 and CDR2: SGHVS and FQNEAQ. CDR3 nucleotides: TGTGCCAGCAGCCCCCGGGACAGCCTGTCCTTC. This translates into CASSPRDSLSF.

V usage is TRBV7-2 and J usage is TRBJ2-7, with D perhaps matching TRBD2 (6 bases). The CDR3 extends over 13 amino acids. Germline V CDR1 and CDR2: SGHTA, FQGNSA. Trimming cost V 0 bases and J 4 bases, with 7 bases left between them. CDR3: CASSLAGGYEQYF. The CDR3 DNA reads TGTGCCAGCAGCTTAGCAGGAGGGTACGAGCAGTACTTC. Drawing the rest from reference TRBV7-2 and TRBJ2-7, the complete variable domain is GAGVSQSPSNKVTEKGKDVELRCDPISGHTALYWYRQSLGQGLEFLIYFQGNSAPDKSGLPSDRFSAERTGGSVSTLTIQRTQQEDSAVYLCASSLAGGYEQYFGPGTRLTVT.

J is TRBJ2-6 and V is TRBV28; a weak D match, TRBD2 (6 bases). The CDR3 has 15 residues. Trimming removed 6 bases at V and 2 bases at J, with 11 bases between. CDR1 and CDR2 (germline): MDHEN, SYDVKM. Here the CDR3 reads CASREGRAGANVLTF. Here the CDR3 DNA reads TGTGCCAGCAGGGAGGGACGGGCTGGGGCCAACGTCCTGACTTTC. Full variable domain (outside the CDR3, taken from reference TRBV28 and TRBJ2-6): DVKVTQSSRYLVKRTGEKVFLECVQDMDHENMFWYRQDPGLGLRLIYFSYDVKMKEKGDIPEGYSVSREKKERFSLILESASTNQTSMYLCASREGRAGANVLTFGAGSRLTVL.

The rearrangement uses TRBV4-1 and TRBJ1-2, with D possibly being TRBD1 (6 bases). The CDR3 runs 17 residues. Per the germline V gene, CDR1 is MGHRA and CDR2 is YSYEKL. V dropped 1 base and J dropped 0 bases, with 15 bases sitting between them. CDR3 sequence reads: CASSQAPGQPPNYGYTF. CDR3 DNA sequence: TGCGCCAGCAGCCAAGCCCCTGGACAGCCGCCTAACTATGGCTACACCTTC.